This T cell receptor (beta chain) is drawn from a study of cytomegalovirus exposure and HLA in healthy donors (dated by TCRdb to about 2017). General notes on the study: An earlier analysis of about 560 of the donors reported 276 Gb of sequence data and 117 million unique TCR beta sequences obtained from 150 million to 200 million T cells. An early release that covered about 600 HLA-typed donors contained approximately 300 gigabases of sequencing data and tens of millions of unique TCR sequences. The study was designed to test whether signatures of past pathogen exposure could be identified by cataloging public T cell receptors. A handful of DR-DQ haplotypes were handled as single units for association and clustering because linkage in the cohort was strong. In the later analysis, no new phenotypic data were used to find candidate immune exposures; instead, reliance was placed on TCR beta sequences and their occurrence across donors. An earlier analysis of some 600 of the donors applied high-throughput TCR beta sequencing to assess whether each TCR beta V gene segment acted as functional or pseudogenic. Of the roughly 410 genotyped donors, 70% to 90% were placed in the genetic ancestry cluster associated with self-reported Caucasian donors. Typing coverage differed by locus: A, B, C, DRB1 and DQB1 were typed in roughly 629-630 donors, DQA1 in 522, DPA1 in some 610, and DPB1 in 472. A later analysis re-analyzed previously published TCR beta repertoires from roughly 600 donors and added high-resolution HLA genotyping to study TCR occurrence patterns. All discovery cohort repertoires had been generated on a single sequencing platform. A separate validation cohort of 100 to 150 different subjects was used in addition to the approximately 700-subject first cohort. Using immunosequencing, the study profiled T cell repertoires from around 680 subjects and related those repertoires to cytomegalovirus serostatus. On average, 235,054 unique TCR beta nucleotide sequences were sequenced per donor among 398 genotyped donors of the cohort, with 15% to 20% of those sequences being non-productive. Class I and class II HLA loci were covered by the typing at four-digit resolution. Genome-wide SNP genotypes for about 65% of the roughly 670 donors were used in a later genetic analysis, which treated that subset as a discovery cohort. Donor age, sex, ethnicity and CMV serostatus were collected together with the repertoire data. To predict cytomegalovirus infection status, the study combined high-throughput TCR immunosequencing, statistical association of individual TCRs with disease status, and machine learning. Overall results and qualifications from the work: While some public TCRs were present in many individuals, most TCR sequences turned up only very rarely across donors. The study listed 150 to 200 TCR beta chains as associated with cytomegalovirus. A further reported finding was that TCR beta sequences accurately predicted the HLA-A and HLA-B alleles for most subjects in the first cohort. In an earlier analysis of about 550 of the donors, most TCR beta V segments were observed in productive rearrangements about 87% or about 30% of the time, broadly matching IMGT annotations. The 87-base-pair reads could not distinguish some IMGT-functional V segments, including TRBV6-2 and TRBV6-3, so those segments were excluded. Because HLA typing was missing for some donors at each locus, association tests included only the typed subset. About 15 rarely observed V segments, including chromosome 9 orphons, were excluded from the earlier analysis of some 590 of the donors because counts were too low. Sequencing depth was assumed to be roughly uniform across donors in the presence/absence analyses, though that assumption may not hold. A later analysis reported that several top co-occurrence clusters appeared linked to parvovirus B19, influenza, CMV and Epstein-Barr virus. In a later analysis, HLA-associated TCR beta chains showed more clonal expansion and lower generation probabilities than non-associated chains that were equally common. Correlated functional status among segregating V segments might be attributable to linkage disequilibrium, but an unknown experimental factor could not be ruled out. A later genetic analysis reported fewer N-insertions in productive TCRs among donors in an Asian-associated ancestry cluster than the roughly 700-donor mean. According to a later analysis, TCR association rates differed among HLA loci, with DRB1 alleles showing the most associated TCRs and HLA-C alleles showing the fewest. The authors suggested that the approach could potentially be extended to other disease states and immunological phenotypes. A cluster of highly shared sequence variants was judged likely to be a technical artifact of the sequencing pipeline. This cohort had only TCR beta chains sequenced, and the lack of alpha or paired-chain data limited which features could be detected. In a later analysis, some 17,000 TCR beta sequences were associated with specific HLA alleles at a false discovery rate of 0.05. Strong co-occurrence of HLA alleles, especially DR and DQ, made assigning TCR associations to individual alleles difficult. In both the original and validation cohorts, the classifier was reported to diagnose cytomegalovirus status with high specificity and sensitivity. V-gene and J-gene trimming of TCR beta chains was associated with a missense DCLRE1C variant in a later genetic analysis, and the association was replicated in an independent cohort. In vitro tests confirmed that a few of the cytomegalovirus-associated TCR beta chains recognize cytomegalovirus antigens. For the cohort, immune exposure information was limited to CMV serostatus. Most CMV-associated TCR beta chains appeared to be HLA-restricted in a later analysis, and the HLA associations seemed to be driven largely by CMV exposure.

This clone occurred a few times. Its antigen is still unknown. No quality values exist for individual bases; no much larger clone is one base distant. CDR1 MNHNY and CDR2 SVGAGI are derived from the germline V gene (reference sequence). The CDR3 holds 14 amino acids from the cysteine to the phenylalanine. CDR3 DNA only is kept here, 42 bases in frame from base 1. The germline V and J ends show losses of 7 bases and 5 bases respectively, and no gene match explains 5 bases of the junction. Library prep was done by the immunoSEQ multiplex PCR assay. For the multiplex PCR, a mixture combining 60 forward primers for TCR Vbeta segments and 13 reverse primers for TCR Jbeta segments was used. A multiplex PCR assay on genomic DNA amplified the CDR3 region of rearranged TCR beta genes. The Illumina HiSeq System was used to sequence the amplified TCR beta libraries as 87-base-pair reads. As for the original processing: Across the roughly 640 repertoires, a later analysis counted tens of millions of unique TCR beta chains, approximately 10 million of which were shared by at least two donors. Raw reads were error-corrected and collapsed into unique sequences by a nearest-neighbor algorithm in which closely related sequences were merged to remove PCR and sequencing errors. CDR3 sequences were aligned to IMGT reference sequences to assign V, D and J gene segments. For a sequence to be retained, at least a six-nucleotide match to both a V gene segment and a J gene segment was required. A rearrangement was called productive if the CDR3 had no stop codons and remained in frame with V and J, and every other rearrangement was called non-productive. Following IMGT convention, CDR3 was defined as the stretch from the second conserved V-encoded cysteine to the conserved J-encoded phenylalanine. The earlier analysis of more than 450 of the donors excluded sequences that lacked an unambiguous match to a single V gene segment. An earlier analysis of several hundred of the donors called V segments functional above 56.7% productive rearrangements and segregating when the between-donor standard deviation exceeded 5%. A statistical classification framework was developed to diagnose cytomegalovirus status using the catalog of TCR beta chain sequences. A later analysis assigned V and J genes by comparing TCR nucleotide sequences with IMGT/GENE-DB human TR gene sequences. A later analysis assigned CDR3 sequences and most-parsimonious VDJ recombination scenarios with the TCRdist pipeline. A later analysis defined each TCR beta chain by its CDR3 amino acid sequence plus V-gene family, and excluded reads lacking a unique V-gene family. A later analysis removed several hundred highly shared, low-generation-probability nucleotide sequences to deal with suspected cross-contamination and a sequencing artifact. For each public chain, a later analysis derived a clonal expansion index from normalized ranks of inferred template counts within each repertoire. Generation probabilities in a later analysis came from a VDJ recombination model fitted to out-of-frame rearrangements, and those results were checked against IGoR. In a later analysis, hypergeometric tests were used to score TCR-TCR, TCR-HLA and TCR-CMV co-occurrence, with a repertoire-size bias correction applied to TCR pairs. False discovery rates were estimated in a later analysis by permuting HLA or CMV assignments 20 times. In a later analysis, co-occurring TCRs were grouped using DBSCAN, and TCRdist sequence similarity was added for clustering within HLA-allele-positive subsets. Co-occurrence clustering excluded repertoires with fewer than 30,000 or more than 120,000 public chains, plus five with anomalous nucleotide sharing. What TCRdb holds here is the immuneACCESS table cut down to in-frame rearrangements. Part of the clones is not present; checked against another copy, under half of the missing clones reflect an unresolved V gene, and the others are unexplained. Clonal size and the V and J genes are those of that table, whereas D and trimming came from the DNA. Recorded for this sample are tens of thousands of clones; about 66% of them occurred a single time. The ten largest clones represent around 40% of the sample.

The cohort comprised approximately 700 healthy bone marrow donors. At the time of sampling, all cohort members were nominally healthy, though unrecorded immune exposures were likely present. The donor tested CMV seropositive, placing the donor among the 290 or so seropositive members of the cohort. Each donor provided a peripheral blood sample, and peripheral blood mononuclear cells were used for TCR beta sequencing. Genomic DNA extraction from the blood cell samples was performed with the Qiagen DNeasy Blood Extraction Kit. Sequenced sample: PBMCs. In this chain, TRBV6-6 is recombined with TRBJ1-3; TRBD1 agrees with 10 junctional bases. The sequence derives from a male donor in good health and CMV-seropositive. The DNA sequence reads TGTGCCAGCATCTCGGACAGGGGGAGAAACACCATATATTTT. The translation is CASISDRGRNTIYF.